This TCR beta chain was sequenced in a study of cytomegalovirus exposure and HLA in healthy donors. General observations from the study: The CMV antigen specificity of three CMV-associated chains was confirmed through in vitro analysis. Exclusion applied to some V segments, including TRBV6-2 and TRBV6-3, as they were indistinguishable.

The primer mix had 60 Vbeta and 13 Jbeta primers. Assay used: immunoSEQ multiplex PCR; TCRdb lists only in-frame clones, some missing. The sample data list roughly 58,000 clones. Trimming shortened V by 3 bases and J by 6 bases, and 16 bases separated the two germline ends. CDR3 length: 15 amino acids. Germline values: CDR1 SEHNR, CDR2 FQNEAQ (reference sequence). Points on this clone: What it recognizes is unknown.

This clonotype originated in a woman aged 50 to 65 in good health and CMV-seropositive. The sequenced sample consisted of PBMCs. The chain combines TRBV7-9 with TRBJ2-3; D is undetermined. CDR3 nucleotide sequence: TGTGCCAGCAGCTTGAGGCAAACACCCCCGGATACGCAGTATTTT. It yields the protein CASSLRQTPPDTQYF.